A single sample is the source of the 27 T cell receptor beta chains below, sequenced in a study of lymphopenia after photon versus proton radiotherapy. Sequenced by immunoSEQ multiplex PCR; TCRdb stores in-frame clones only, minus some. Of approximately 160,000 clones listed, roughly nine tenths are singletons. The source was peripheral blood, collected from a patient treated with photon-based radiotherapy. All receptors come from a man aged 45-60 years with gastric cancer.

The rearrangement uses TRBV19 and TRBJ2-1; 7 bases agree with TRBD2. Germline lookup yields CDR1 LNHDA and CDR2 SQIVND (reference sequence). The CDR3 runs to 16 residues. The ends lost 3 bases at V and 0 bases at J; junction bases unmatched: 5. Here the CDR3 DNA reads TGTGCCAGTAGTATTCGACTAGCCCGCTCCTACAATGAGCAGTTCTTC. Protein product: CASSIRLARSYNEQFF.

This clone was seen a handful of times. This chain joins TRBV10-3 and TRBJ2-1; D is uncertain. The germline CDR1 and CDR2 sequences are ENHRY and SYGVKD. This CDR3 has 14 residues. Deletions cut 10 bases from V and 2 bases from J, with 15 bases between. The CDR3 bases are TGTGCCACGGGCCGGGCTAGAGCCTACAATGAGCAGTTCTTC. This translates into CATGRARAYNEQFF.

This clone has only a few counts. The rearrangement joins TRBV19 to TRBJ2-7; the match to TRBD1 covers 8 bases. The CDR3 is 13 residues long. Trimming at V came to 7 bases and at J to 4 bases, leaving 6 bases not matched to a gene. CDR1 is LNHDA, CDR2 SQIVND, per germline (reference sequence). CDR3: CASKGTGSYEQYF. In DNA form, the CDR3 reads TGTGCCAGTAAGGGGACAGGCAGTTACGAGCAGTACTTC.

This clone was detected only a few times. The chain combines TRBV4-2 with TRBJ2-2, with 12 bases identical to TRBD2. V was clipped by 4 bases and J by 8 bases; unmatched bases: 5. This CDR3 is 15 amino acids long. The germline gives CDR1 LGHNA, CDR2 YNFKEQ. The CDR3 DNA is TGTGCCAGCAGCCCTGGACTAGCGGGAAAAGGGGAGCTGTTTTTT. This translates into CASSPGLAGKGELFF.

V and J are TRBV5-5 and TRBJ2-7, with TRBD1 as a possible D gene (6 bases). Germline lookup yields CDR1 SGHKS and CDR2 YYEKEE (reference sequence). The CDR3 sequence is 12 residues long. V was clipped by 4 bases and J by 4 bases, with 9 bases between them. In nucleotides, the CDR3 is TGTGCCAGCAGCACACAGGGTTACGAGCAGTACTTC. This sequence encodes CASSTQGYEQYF.

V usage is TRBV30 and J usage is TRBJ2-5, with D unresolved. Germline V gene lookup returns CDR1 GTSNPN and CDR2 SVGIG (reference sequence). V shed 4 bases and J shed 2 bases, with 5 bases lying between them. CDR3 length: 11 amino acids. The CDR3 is CAWTSQETQYF. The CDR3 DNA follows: TGTGCCTGGACTAGTCAAGAGACCCAGTACTTC.

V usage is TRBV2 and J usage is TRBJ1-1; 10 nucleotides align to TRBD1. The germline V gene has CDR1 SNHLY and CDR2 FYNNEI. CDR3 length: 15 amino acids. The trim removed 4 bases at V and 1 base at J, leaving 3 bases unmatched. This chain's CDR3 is CASSGRTGGNTEAFF. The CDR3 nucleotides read TGTGCCAGCAGTGGACGGACAGGGGGGAACACTGAAGCTTTCTTT.

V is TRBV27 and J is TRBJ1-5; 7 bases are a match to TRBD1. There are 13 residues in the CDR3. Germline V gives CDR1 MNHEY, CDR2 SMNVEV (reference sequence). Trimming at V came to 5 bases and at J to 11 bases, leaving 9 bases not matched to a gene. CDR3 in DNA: TGTGCCAGCAGTATCCAGGGGGAGAGGGCCCAGCATTTT. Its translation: CASSIQGERAQHF.

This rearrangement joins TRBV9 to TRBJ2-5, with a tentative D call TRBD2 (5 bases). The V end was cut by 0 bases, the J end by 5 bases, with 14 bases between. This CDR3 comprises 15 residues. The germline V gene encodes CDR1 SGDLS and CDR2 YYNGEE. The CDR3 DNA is TGTGCCAGCAGCGTAGGAGGGCTAGCCTTGGAGACCCAGTACTTC. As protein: CASSVGGLALETQYF. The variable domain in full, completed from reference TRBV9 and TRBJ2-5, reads DSGVTQTPKHLITATGQRVTLRCSPRSGDLSVYWYQQSLDQGLQFLIQYYNGEERAKGNILERFSAQQFPDLHSELNLSSLELGDSALYFCASSVGGLALETQYFGPGTRLLVL.

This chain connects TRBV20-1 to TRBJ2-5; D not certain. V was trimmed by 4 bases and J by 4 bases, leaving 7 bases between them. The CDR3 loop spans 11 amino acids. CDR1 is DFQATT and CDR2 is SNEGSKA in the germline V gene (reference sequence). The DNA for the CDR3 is TGCAGTGCTATCCCTCTAGAGACCCAGTACTTC. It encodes CSAIPLETQYF.

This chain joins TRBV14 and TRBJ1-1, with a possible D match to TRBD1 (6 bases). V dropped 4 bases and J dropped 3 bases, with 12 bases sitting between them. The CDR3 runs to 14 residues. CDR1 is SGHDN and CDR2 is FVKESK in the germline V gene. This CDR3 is CASSLITGYTEAFF. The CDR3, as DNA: TGTGCCAGCAGCCTAATAACAGGGTACACTGAAGCTTTCTTT.

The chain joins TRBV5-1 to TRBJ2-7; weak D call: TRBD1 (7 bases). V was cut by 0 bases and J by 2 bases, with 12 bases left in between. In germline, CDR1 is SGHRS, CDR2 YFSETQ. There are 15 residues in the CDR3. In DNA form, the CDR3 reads TGCGCCAGCAGCTTGGCCAGGGGGGAGCCCTACGAGCAGTACTTC. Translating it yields CASSLARGEPYEQYF.

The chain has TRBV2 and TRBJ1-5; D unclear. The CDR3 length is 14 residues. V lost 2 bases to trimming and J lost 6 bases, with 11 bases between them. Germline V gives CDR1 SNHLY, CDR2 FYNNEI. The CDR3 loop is CASSEFTEGQPQHF. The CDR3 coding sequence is TGTGCCAGCAGTGAATTTACGGAGGGTCAGCCCCAGCATTTT.

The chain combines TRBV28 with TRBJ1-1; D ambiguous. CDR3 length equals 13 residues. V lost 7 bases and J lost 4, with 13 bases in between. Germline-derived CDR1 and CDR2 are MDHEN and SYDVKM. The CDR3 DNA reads TGTGCCAGCACCCCCGTGTACCGCACTGAAGCTTTCTTT. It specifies CASTPVYRTEAFF.

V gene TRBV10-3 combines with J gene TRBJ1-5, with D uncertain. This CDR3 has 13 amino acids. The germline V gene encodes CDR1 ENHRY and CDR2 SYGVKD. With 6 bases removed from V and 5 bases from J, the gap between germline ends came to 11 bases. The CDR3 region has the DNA TGTGCCATCAGCACAGATCCAGATCAGCCCCAGCATTTT. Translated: CAISTDPDQPQHF.

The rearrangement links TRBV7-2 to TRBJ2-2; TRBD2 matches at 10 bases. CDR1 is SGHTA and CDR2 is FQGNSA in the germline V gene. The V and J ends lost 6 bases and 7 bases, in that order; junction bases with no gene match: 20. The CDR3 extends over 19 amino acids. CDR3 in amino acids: CASRPFPGLATRKVGELFF. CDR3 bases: TGTGCCAGCAGACCTTTTCCGGGACTAGCGACTCGAAAGGTCGGGGAGCTGTTTTTT.

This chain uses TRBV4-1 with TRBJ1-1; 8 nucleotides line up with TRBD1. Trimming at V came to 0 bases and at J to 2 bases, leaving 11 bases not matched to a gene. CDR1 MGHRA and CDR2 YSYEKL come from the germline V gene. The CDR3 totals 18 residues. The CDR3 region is CASSQDGTGWEYNTEAFF. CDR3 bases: TGCGCCAGCAGCCAAGATGGGACAGGTTGGGAGTATAACACTGAAGCTTTCTTT.

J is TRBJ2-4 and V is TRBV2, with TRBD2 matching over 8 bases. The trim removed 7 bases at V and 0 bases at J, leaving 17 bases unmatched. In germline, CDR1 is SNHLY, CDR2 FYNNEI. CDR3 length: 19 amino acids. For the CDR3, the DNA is TGTGCCAGCACAGAATCGCCTTACCGTAGCGGGGTAGCCAAAAACATTCAGTACTTC. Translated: CASTESPYRSGVAKNIQYF.

The CDR3 protein is CASSRFRAQGTEAFF. In DNA form, the CDR3 reads TGTGCCAGCAGCCGATTCCGGGCGCAGGGCACTGAAGCTTTCTTT. This chain links TRBV28 with TRBJ1-1; a weak D match, TRBD1 (5 bases). This CDR3 region has 15 residues. Germline loops: CDR1 MDHEN, CDR2 SYDVKM. V was shortened by 6 bases and J by 4 bases, with 18 bases between the two germline ends.

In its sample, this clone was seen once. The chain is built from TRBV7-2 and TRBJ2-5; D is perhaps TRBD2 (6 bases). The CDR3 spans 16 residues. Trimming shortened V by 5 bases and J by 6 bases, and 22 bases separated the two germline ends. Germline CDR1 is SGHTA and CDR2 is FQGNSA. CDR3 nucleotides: TGTGCCAGCAGCCAAGTTCTCCTAAGTGGGGGGAAGACCCAGTACTTC. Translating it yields CASSQVLLSGGKTQYF.

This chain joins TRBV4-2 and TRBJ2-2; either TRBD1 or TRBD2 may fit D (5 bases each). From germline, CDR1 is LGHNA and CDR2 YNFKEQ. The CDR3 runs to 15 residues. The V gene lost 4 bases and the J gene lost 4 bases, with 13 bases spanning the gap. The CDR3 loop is CASSPISGGTGELFF. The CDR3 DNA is TGTGCCAGCAGCCCGATATCTGGGGGCACCGGGGAGCTGTTTTTT.

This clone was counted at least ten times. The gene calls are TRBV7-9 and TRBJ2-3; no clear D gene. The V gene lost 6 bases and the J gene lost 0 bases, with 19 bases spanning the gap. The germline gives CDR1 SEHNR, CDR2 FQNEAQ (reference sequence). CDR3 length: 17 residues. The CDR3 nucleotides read TGTGCCAGCAGTCTCGGCCTGACGGCTACCAGCACAGATACGCAGTATTTT. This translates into CASSLGLTATSTDTQYF.

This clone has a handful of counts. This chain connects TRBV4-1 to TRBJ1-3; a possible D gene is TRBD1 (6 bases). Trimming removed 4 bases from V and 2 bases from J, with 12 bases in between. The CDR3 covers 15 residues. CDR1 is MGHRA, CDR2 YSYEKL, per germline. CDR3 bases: TGCGCCAGCAGCCTCGGGACAAGCGCTGGAAACACCATATATTTT. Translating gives CASSLGTSAGNTIYF.

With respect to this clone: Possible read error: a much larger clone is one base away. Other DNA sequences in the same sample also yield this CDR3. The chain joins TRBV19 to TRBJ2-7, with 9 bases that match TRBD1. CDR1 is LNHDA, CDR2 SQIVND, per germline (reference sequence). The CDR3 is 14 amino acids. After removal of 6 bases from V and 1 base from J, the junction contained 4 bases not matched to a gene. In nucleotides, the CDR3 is TGTGCCAGTAGCCCCGGGACAGGGTCCTACGAGCAGTACTTC. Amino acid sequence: CASSPGTGSYEQYF. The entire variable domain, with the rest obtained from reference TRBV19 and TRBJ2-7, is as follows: DGGITQSPKYLFRKEGQNVTLSCEQNLNHDAMYWYRQDPGQGLRLIYYSQIVNDFQKGDIAEGYSVSREKKESFPLTVTSAQKNPTAFYLCASSPGTGSYEQYFGPGTRLTVT.

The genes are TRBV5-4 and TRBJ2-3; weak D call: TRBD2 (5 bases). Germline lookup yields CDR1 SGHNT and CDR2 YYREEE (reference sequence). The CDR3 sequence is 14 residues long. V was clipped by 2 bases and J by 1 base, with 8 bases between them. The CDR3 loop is CASSFQRGTDTQYF. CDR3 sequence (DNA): TGTGCCAGCAGCTTCCAGAGGGGCACAGATACGCAGTATTTT.

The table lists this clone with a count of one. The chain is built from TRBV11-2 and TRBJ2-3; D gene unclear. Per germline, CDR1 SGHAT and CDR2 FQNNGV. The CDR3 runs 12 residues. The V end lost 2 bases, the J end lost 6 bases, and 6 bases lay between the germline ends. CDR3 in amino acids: CASSLSRDTQYF. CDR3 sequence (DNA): TGTGCCAGCAGCTTAAGTAGGGATACGCAGTATTTT. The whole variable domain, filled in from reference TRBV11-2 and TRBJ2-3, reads EAGVAQSPRYKIIEKRQSVAFWCNPISGHATLYWYQQILGQGPKLLIQFQNNGVVDDSQLPKDRFSAERLKGVDSTLKIQPAKLEDSAVYLCASSLSRDTQYFGPGTRLTVL.

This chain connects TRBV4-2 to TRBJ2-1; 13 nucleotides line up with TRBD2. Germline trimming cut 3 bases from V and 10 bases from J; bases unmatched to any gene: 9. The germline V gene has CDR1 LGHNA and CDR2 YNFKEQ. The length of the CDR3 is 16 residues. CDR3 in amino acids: CASSHQLAGGPREQFF. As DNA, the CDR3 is TGTGCCAGCAGCCACCAACTAGCGGGAGGGCCCAGGGAGCAGTTCTTC.